These 4 T cell receptor beta chains were all obtained from the same sample, sequenced in a study of T cell changes during pregnancy in multiple sclerosis. Here immunoSEQ multiplex PCR was the method, and the copy in TCRdb shows in-frame clones only, minus some. The repertoire holds approximately 70,000 clones, just over 90% seen once, with 1.3% in the top ten. The sample here was peripheral blood, taken in the second trimester of pregnancy. These TCRs come from a female donor in good health, enrolled as a control in a pregnancy study.

The chain couples TRBV6-5 to TRBJ2-7; 11 nucleotides line up with TRBD2. In germline, CDR1 is MNHEY, CDR2 SVGAGI. The CDR3 contains 15 residues. V trimming: 2 bases; J trimming: 1 base; junction bases outside the gene matches: 1. The CDR3 DNA reads TGTGCCAGCAGTTACAGGACTAGCGGGTCCTACGAGCAGTACTTC. Translation: CASSYRTSGSYEQYF.

The chain employs TRBV25-1 and TRBJ1-2, with a weak D call TRBD1 (5 bases). Trimming pared 2 bases from V and 2 bases from J, leaving 12 bases between. This CDR3 has 15 amino acids. Germline V gene sequence: CDR1 MGHDK, CDR2 SYGVNS. This CDR3 reads CASSEGAQGNYGYTF. In DNA form, the CDR3 reads TGTGCCAGCAGTGAAGGCGCCCAGGGAAACTATGGCTACACCTTC.

The chain links TRBV9 to TRBJ2-7, with 11 bases identical to TRBD2. J was trimmed by 1 base and V by 1 base; bases with no gene match: 4. The germline V gene has CDR1 SGDLS and CDR2 YYNGEE. The CDR3 totals 16 residues. The CDR3 DNA sequence: TGTGCCAGCAGCGTAACCGGGACTAGCGGATCCTACGAGCAGTACTTC. Amino acids: CASSVTGTSGSYEQYF.

This clone was picked up one time. This chain connects TRBV6-1 to TRBJ1-3; maybe TRBD1 (5 bases). This CDR3 is 15 amino acids long. Trimming removed 0 bases from V and 4 bases from J, with 10 bases in between. The germline V gene encodes CDR1 MNHNS and CDR2 SASEGT. DNA for the CDR3: TGTGCCAGCAGTGAAGCGGCAGGGCACGGAAACACCATATATTTT. Its protein product is CASSEAAGHGNTIYF.